Listed below are T cell receptor beta chains from one sample, sequenced in a study of cytomegalovirus exposure and HLA in healthy donors. Sequenced by immunoSEQ multiplex PCR; TCRdb stores in-frame clones only, minus some. In the table there are 200,000 or so clones, roughly four fifths of which are singletons. The sample taken for sequencing was PBMCs. The receptors were sampled from a woman aged 25-40 years in good health and CMV-seropositive. The CDR3 runs from the conserved cysteine through the conserved F or W. D genes are given only for firm matches. Expanded clones get a size class; other rows say once, few or many, or leave the size out.

J gene	D gene	V gene	clone size	CDR3 DNA	CDR3 protein
TRBJ2-2	TRBD2	TRBV19	.	TGTGCCAGTAGTATAGGCGGGAGACCCGGGGAGCTGTTTTTT	CASSIGGRPGELFF
TRBJ1-1	.	TRBV7-8	.	TGTGCCAGCAGAGAGCATAACCTGGACACTGAAGCTTTCTTT	CASREHNLDTEAFF
TRBJ1-2	.	TRBV6-6	.	TGTGCCAGCAGTTACCAGGGTAACTATGGCTACACCTTC	CASSYQGNYGYTF
TRBJ2-6	.	TRBV19	.	TGTGCCAGTACTGGGGTAGCGGGGGCCAACGTCCTGACTTTC	CASTGVAGANVLTF
TRBJ1-1	.	TRBV5-1	.	TGCGCCAGCAGCGTCACAGGGAAGGGAGCTTTCTTT	CASSVTGKGAFF
TRBJ1-6	.	TRBV7-9	few	TGTGCCAGCAGCCTAAATCCCCTTAATTCACCCCTCCACTTT	CASSLNPLNSPLHF
TRBJ1-2	.	TRBV29-1	.	TGCAGCGCCTTGGGGCTTAACTATGGCTACACCTTC	CSALGLNYGYTF
TRBJ1-1	.	TRBV4-3	few	TGCGCCAGCAGCCAAGACCTCGGGAACACTGAAGCTTTCTTT	CASSQDLGNTEAFF
TRBJ2-7	TRBD2	TRBV5-1	once	TGCGCCAGCAGCTTTGGGACTAGCGGGAACTACGAGCAGTACTTC	CASSFGTSGNYEQYF
TRBJ1-1	.	TRBV6-5	.	TGTGCCAGCAGTCAGAGAACAGGTGCCGAAGCTTTCTTT	CASSQRTGAEAFF
TRBJ2-3	.	TRBV4-3	.	TGCGCCAGCAGCCTTTTACCGCTAGGCAGGGGCACAGATACGCAGTATTTT	CASSLLPLGRGTDTQYF
TRBJ2-3	.	TRBV7-9	.	TGTGCCAGCAGTCCCATAGCTTTAGATACGCAGTATTTT	CASSPIALDTQYF